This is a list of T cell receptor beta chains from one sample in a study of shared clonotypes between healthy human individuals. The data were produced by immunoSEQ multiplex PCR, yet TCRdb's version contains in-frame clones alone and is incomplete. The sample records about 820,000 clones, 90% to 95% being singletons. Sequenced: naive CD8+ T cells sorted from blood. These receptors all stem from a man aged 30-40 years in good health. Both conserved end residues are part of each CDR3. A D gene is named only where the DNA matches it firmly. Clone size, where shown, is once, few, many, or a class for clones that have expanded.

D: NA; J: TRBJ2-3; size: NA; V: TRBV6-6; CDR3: CASSTINSDTQYF; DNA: TGTGCCAGCAGCACGATAAACTCCGATACGCAGTATTTT
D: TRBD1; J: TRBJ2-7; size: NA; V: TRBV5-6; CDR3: CASSLETGVEQYF; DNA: TGTGCCAGCAGCTTGGAAACAGGGGTCGAGCAGTACTTC
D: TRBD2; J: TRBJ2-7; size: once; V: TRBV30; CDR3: CAWSLEREYYEQYF; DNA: TGTGCCTGGAGTTTGGAGCGGGAATACTACGAGCAGTACTTC
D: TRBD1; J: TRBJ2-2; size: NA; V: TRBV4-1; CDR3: CASSQEGTGGLAGELFF; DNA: TGCGCCAGCAGCCAAGAGGGGACAGGGGGTTTGGCCGGGGAGCTGTTTTTT
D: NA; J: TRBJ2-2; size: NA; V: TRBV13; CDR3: CASSLANLQRELFF; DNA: TGTGCCAGCAGCCTAGCCAACCTTCAGCGGGAGCTGTTTTTT
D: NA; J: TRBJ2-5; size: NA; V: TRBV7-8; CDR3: CASSSRAWGETQYF; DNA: TGTGCCAGCAGCTCCAGGGCATGGGGAGAGACCCAGTACTTC
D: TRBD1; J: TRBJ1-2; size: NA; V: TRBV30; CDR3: CAWRQGAFVYGYTF; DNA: TGTGCCTGGAGACAGGGGGCTTTTGTCTATGGCTACACCTTC
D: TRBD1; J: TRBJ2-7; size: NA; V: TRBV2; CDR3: CASRTGFTYEQYF; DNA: TGTGCCAGCAGGACAGGGTTTACCTACGAGCAGTACTTC
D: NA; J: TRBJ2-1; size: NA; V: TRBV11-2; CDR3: CASNLATGLDNEQFF; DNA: TGTGCCAGCAACTTAGCCACGGGGCTTGACAATGAGCAGTTCTTC
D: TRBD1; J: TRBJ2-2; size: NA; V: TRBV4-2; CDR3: CASSHARDSASGELFF; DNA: TGTGCCAGCAGCCATGCGAGGGACAGCGCCTCCGGGGAGCTGTTTTTT
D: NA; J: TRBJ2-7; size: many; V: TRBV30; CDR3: CAWSVARGGEQYF; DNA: TGTGCCTGGAGTGTAGCCAGGGGCGGCGAGCAGTACTTC
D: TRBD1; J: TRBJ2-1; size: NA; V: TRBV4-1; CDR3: CASSQTQLGAGTGYYNEQFF; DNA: TGCGCCAGCAGCCAAACCCAACTAGGTGCCGGGACAGGGTATTATAATGAGCAGTTCTTC
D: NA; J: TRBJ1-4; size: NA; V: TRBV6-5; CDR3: CASSYSKIPPEEKLFF; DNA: TGTGCCAGCAGTTACTCGAAGATCCCGCCGGAGGAAAAACTGTTTTTT
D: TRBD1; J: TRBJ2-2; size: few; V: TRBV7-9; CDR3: CASSRQGGNTGELFF; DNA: TGTGCCAGCAGTCGACAGGGCGGCAACACCGGGGAGCTGTTTTTT
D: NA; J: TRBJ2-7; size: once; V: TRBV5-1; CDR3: CASKTGEDEDEQYF; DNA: TGCGCCAGCAAGACTGGAGAGGACGAGGACGAGCAGTACTTC
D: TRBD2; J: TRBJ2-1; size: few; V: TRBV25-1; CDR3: CASSVSGSSYNEQFF; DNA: TGTGCCAGCTCGGTAAGCGGGAGCTCCTACAATGAGCAGTTCTTC
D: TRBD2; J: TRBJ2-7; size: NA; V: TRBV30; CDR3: CAWIGRADEQYF; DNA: TGTGCCTGGATTGGGAGGGCGGATGAGCAGTACTTC
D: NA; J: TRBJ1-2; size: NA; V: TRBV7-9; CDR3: CASSRREGYTF; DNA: TGTGCCAGCAGCCGGAGGGAGGGCTACACCTTC
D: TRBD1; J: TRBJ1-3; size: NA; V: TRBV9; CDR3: CASSVDRDGNTIYF; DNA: TGTGCCAGCAGCGTCGACAGGGATGGAAACACCATATATTTT
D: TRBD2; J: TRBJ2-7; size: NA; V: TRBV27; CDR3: CASSLLGGSGYEQYF; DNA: TGTGCCAGCAGTTTATTGGGCGGGAGTGGTTACGAGCAGTACTTC
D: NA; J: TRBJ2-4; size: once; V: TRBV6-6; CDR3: CASSYSQVLAKNIQYF; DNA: TGTGCCAGCAGTTACTCCCAGGTTCTAGCCAAAAACATTCAGTACTTC
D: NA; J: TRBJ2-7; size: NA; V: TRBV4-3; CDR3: CASSQDLMEGGEYEQYF; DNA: TGCGCCAGCAGCCAAGATCTGATGGAGGGCGGGGAATACGAGCAGTACTTC
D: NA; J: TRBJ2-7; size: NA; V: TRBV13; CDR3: CASRRQGSVGEQYF; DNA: TGTGCCAGCAGGCGTCAAGGCTCGGTGGGCGAGCAGTACTTC
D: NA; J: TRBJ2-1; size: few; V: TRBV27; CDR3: CASSSATGTSYNEQFF; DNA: TGTGCCAGCAGTTCGGCAACAGGGACCTCCTACAATGAGCAGTTCTTC